This TCR beta chain was identified in a study of shared clonotypes between healthy human individuals. Points from the study as a whole: Larger richness was generally estimated for naive than memory subsets. Generation probability values for non-shared clonotypes were lower than those for clonotypes shared by all four donors.

Germline CDR1 SGHRS, CDR2 YFSETQ. The V and J ends lost 0 bases and 1 base, in that order; junction bases with no gene match: 4. The CDR3 extends over 15 amino acids. About this clone itself: Its antigen is unidentified. The same CDR3 arises from other DNA sequences in this sample as well.

Using approximately 190 ng DNA, tens of thousands of T cell genomes, the sorted-subset replicate PCRs were run. Only in-frame clones appear in the TCRdb table, and some are missing; sequencing was by immunoSEQ multiplex PCR. The sample records around 510,000 clones, roughly 95% being singletons. This receptor was taken from a woman in her 30s in good health. Sequencing was performed on naive CD4+ T cells sorted from blood. The subset denotes: CD45RA+ positively selected. V gene TRBV5-1 combines with J gene TRBJ2-7, with 7 positions matching TRBD2. In nucleotides, the CDR3 is TGCGCCAGCAGCTTGGTCGGCGGGAGTTCCTACGAGCAGTACTTC. Protein product: CASSLVGGSSYEQYF. Together with reference TRBV5-1 and TRBJ2-7, the CDR3 gives the full variable domain: KAGVTQTPRYLIKTRGQQVTLSCSPISGHRSVSWYQQTPGQGLQFLFEYFSETQRNKGNFPGRFSGRQFSNSRSEMNVSTLELGDSALYLCASSLVGGSSYEQYFGPGTRLTVT.